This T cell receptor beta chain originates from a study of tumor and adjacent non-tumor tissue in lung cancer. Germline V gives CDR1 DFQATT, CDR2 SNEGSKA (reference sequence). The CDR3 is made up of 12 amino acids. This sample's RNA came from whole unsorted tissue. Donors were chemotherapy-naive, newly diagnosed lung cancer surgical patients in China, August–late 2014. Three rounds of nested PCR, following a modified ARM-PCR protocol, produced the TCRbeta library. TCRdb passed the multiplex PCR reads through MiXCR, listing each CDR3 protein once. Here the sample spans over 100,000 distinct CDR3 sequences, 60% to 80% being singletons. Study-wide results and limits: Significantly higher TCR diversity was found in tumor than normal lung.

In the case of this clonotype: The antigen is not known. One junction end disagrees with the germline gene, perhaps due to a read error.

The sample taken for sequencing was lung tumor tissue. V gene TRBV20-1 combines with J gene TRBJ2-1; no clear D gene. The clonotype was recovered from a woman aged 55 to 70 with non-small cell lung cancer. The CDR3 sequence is CSAREGGNEHFF. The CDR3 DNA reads TGCAGTGCTAGAGAAGGTGGCAATGAGCACTTCTTC.